A single T cell receptor (beta chain) is shown here with its context. Its specificity is not known. Germline CDR1 SGHTA, CDR2 FQGNSA. This CDR3 has 13 residues. V was cut by 5 bases and J by 6 bases, with 10 bases left in between. This sample was included in a study of PD-1 blockade in classical Hodgkin lymphoma. Findings of the study overall: The causes of the repertoire differences, possibly disease activity or prior therapy, remain undefined.

Autologous stem cell transplantation was followed by relapse in every patient, and brentuximab vedotin exposure varied. Sequencing was performed with immunoSEQ multiplex PCR; in TCRdb, only in-frame clones are kept and a portion is missing. Here the sample spans about 22,000 clones, over 70% being singletons. J is TRBJ2-2 and V is TRBV7-2; possibly TRBD1 or TRBD2 for D (6 bases each). The sample here was peripheral blood mononuclear cells (PBMCs), taken before the second cycle of nivolumab. The sequence came from a human donor with classical Hodgkin lymphoma. Here the CDR3 DNA reads TGTGCCAGCAGCCCGGGGGCCCCCGGGGAGCTGTTTTTT. Amino acid sequence: CASSPGAPGELFF. The full variable domain, with the rest looked up from reference TRBV7-2 and TRBJ2-2, is GAGVSQSPSNKVTEKGKDVELRCDPISGHTALYWYRQSLGQGLEFLIYFQGNSAPDKSGLPSDRFSAERTGGSVSTLTIQRTQQEDSAVYLCASSPGAPGELFFGEGSRLTVL.